One and the same sample provided the 18 T cell receptor beta chains below, sequenced in a study of blood T cell repertoires in COVID-19. Using immunoSEQ multiplex PCR, the repertoire was profiled, and TCRdb retains in-frame clones only, with some absent. Among 61,000 or so clones listed, approximately 80% were seen once. Source material: peripheral blood. Receptors were obtained from a woman in her 70s with acute or convalescent COVID-19.

The chain links TRBV18 to TRBJ1-6; possible D gene TRBD1, 5 bases. V lost 4 bases and J 8 bases, leaving 12 bases between the germline ends. Germline V CDR1 and CDR2: KGHSH, LQKENI. The CDR3 is made up of 14 amino acids. Written as DNA, the CDR3 is TGTGCCAGCTCACGTTCCGGGGGGGATTCACCCCTCCACTTT. This translates into CASSRSGGDSPLHF.

The chain joins TRBV6-5 to TRBJ2-3, with 9 bases fitting TRBD1. The germline gives CDR1 MNHEY, CDR2 SVGAGI. Losses at the gene ends were 6 bases for V and 5 bases for J; bases not matched to a gene: 6. The CDR3 consists of 14 residues. The CDR3 nucleotides are TGTGCCAGCAGACCACAGGGGGCCGGAGATACGCAGTATTTT. Its translation: CASRPQGAGDTQYF.

V and J are TRBV6-5 and TRBJ2-1; TRBD2 might be the D (7 bases). The germline V and J ends were trimmed by 7 bases and 7 bases, with 20 bases remaining between them. The CDR3 totals 15 residues. Germline CDR1 and CDR2: MNHEY and SVGAGI. DNA for the CDR3: TGTGCCAGCACCGAAGGGGGGGGGCCTATGAATGAGCAGTTCTTC. It encodes CASTEGGGPMNEQFF.

The rearrangement joins TRBV6-5 to TRBJ1-5; D ambiguous. Trimming stripped 0 bases from V and 0 bases from J, with 3 bases between. Per the germline V gene, CDR1 is MNHEY and CDR2 is SVGAGI. The CDR3 is made up of 14 amino acids. CDR3 in amino acids: CASSYSYSNQPQHF. DNA for the CDR3: TGTGCCAGCAGTTACTCGTATAGCAATCAGCCCCAGCATTTT.

The CDR3 sequence is CSVGFSGGLETQYF. The CDR3, as DNA: TGCAGCGTTGGGTTCAGCGGGGGGCTAGAGACCCAGTACTTC. The chain recombines TRBV29-1 with TRBJ2-5, with 9 bases lining up with TRBD2. The CDR3 has 14 amino acids. Germline V gene data show CDR1 as SQVTM and CDR2 as ANQGSEA. The trim removed 4 bases at V and 4 bases at J, leaving 7 bases unmatched.

The chain is built from TRBV6-4 and TRBJ1-6; 7 bases agree with TRBD1. The length of the CDR3 is 14 residues. The junction had 1 base not matched to a gene; V was cut back by 2 bases and J by 6 bases. The germline V gene has CDR1 MRHNA and CDR2 SNTAGT. CDR3 loop: CASSDRGLNSPLHF. CDR3 sequence (DNA): TGTGCCAGCAGTGACAGGGGGCTTAATTCACCCCTCCACTTT.

The table lists this clone with a few counts. The DNA for the CDR3 is TGCGCCAGCAGCCAAGATAAGGGCAGGGGTGTACAGCCCCAGCATTTT. Translated: CASSQDKGRGVQPQHF. The rearrangement joins TRBV4-1 to TRBJ1-5; D is possibly TRBD1 (6 bases). Germline V gene sequence: CDR1 MGHRA, CDR2 YSYEKL. This CDR3 is built from 16 residues. Trimming removed 0 bases at V and 7 bases at J, with 16 bases between.

This chain uses TRBV12-5 with TRBJ1-2; D call uncertain. The length of the CDR3 is 13 residues. V was cut by 3 bases and J by 4 bases, with 9 bases left in between. CDR1 LGHNT and CDR2 FRNRAP come from the germline V gene. In nucleotides, the CDR3 is TGTGCTAGTGGTTTTGCAGGTTCCTATGGCTACACCTTC. Its translation is CASGFAGSYGYTF.

This clone appeared once. J is TRBJ2-3 and V is TRBV5-1, with 9 bases fitting TRBD1. CDR1 SGHRS and CDR2 YFSETQ come from the germline V gene. V trimming: 4 bases; J trimming: 6 bases; junction bases outside the gene matches: 6. CDR3 length equals 14 residues. Here the CDR3 reads CASSTDRGSDTQYF. The CDR3 region has the DNA TGCGCCAGCAGCACGGACAGGGGCAGCGATACGCAGTATTTT.

The CDR3 region has the DNA TGTGCCAGCAGTTACTCGCCGACCGGGGGTGGCGGGGAGCTGTTTTTT. Translating gives CASSYSPTGGGGELFF. The chain employs TRBV6-6 and TRBJ2-2, with a possible D match to TRBD2 (6 bases). The CDR3 length is 16 residues. The V end lost 0 bases, the J end lost 7 bases, and 15 bases lay between the germline ends. CDR1 and CDR2 from the germline V gene are MNHNY and SVGAGI (reference sequence).

The chain combines TRBV27 with TRBJ2-3, with 8 positions matching TRBD1. J gave up 1 base and V 7 bases, and 7 bases lay outside the gene matches. CDR3 size: 15 residues. Germline CDR1 is MNHEY and CDR2 is SMNVEV (reference sequence). CDR3 protein: CASKPGGQGTDTQYF. CDR3 in DNA: TGTGCCAGCAAACCTGGGGGACAGGGCACAGATACGCAGTATTTT.

In its sample, this clone was seen once. The chain is built from TRBV6-2 or TRBV6-3 and TRBJ2-3, with 7 bases fitting TRBD1. The V segment lost 4 bases and the J segment 2 bases; nucleotides outside the gene matches: 15. This CDR3 has 18 amino acids. CDR1 and CDR2 (germline): MNHEY, SVGEGT. CDR3 protein: CASSSPTGTETSTDTQYF. In nucleotides, the CDR3 is TGTGCCAGCAGTTCTCCAACCGGGACAGAGACTTCCACAGATACGCAGTATTTT.

The V gene is TRBV6-5, the J gene TRBJ1-4; weak D call: TRBD1 (6 bases). Germline V gives CDR1 MNHEY, CDR2 SVGAGI. The CDR3 covers 13 residues. V was cut by 0 bases and J by 8 bases, with 7 bases left in between. CDR3 sequence (DNA): TGTGCCAGCAGTTACTCGAGGGGGGAAAAACTGTTTTTT. The encoded protein is CASSYSRGEKLFF.

The chain has TRBV10-3 and TRBJ2-2, with 11 bases matching TRBD2. Germline V gene sequence: CDR1 ENHRY, CDR2 SYGVKD. J gave up 6 bases and V 5 bases, and 5 bases lay outside the gene matches. This CDR3 is 15 amino acids long. The CDR3 sequence is CAISSASGGSGELFF. The CDR3 bases are TGTGCCATCAGTTCGGCTAGCGGGGGGTCCGGGGAGCTGTTTTTT.

This clone was detected only once. This sequence joins TRBV5-1 and TRBJ1-1; the D gene is possibly TRBD1 (5 bases). The CDR3 loop spans 13 amino acids. Germline V gene data show CDR1 as SGHRS and CDR2 as YFSETQ. The ends were cut back, 3 bases at V and 3 bases at J, with 9 bases in the middle. CDR3 residues: CASSSEGYTEAFF. CDR3 in DNA: TGCGCCAGCAGCTCGGAGGGGTACACTGAAGCTTTCTTT. The variable domain in full, completed from reference TRBV5-1 and TRBJ1-1, reads KAGVTQTPRYLIKTRGQQVTLSCSPISGHRSVSWYQQTPGQGLQFLFEYFSETQRNKGNFPGRFSGRQFSNSRSEMNVSTLELGDSALYLCASSSEGYTEAFFGQGTRLTVV.

This chain connects TRBV30 to TRBJ2-2, with a tentative D call TRBD1 (5 bases). The CDR3 totals 13 residues. Trimming took off 0 bases at V and 6 bases at J, with 8 bases between the two ends. Germline loops: CDR1 GTSNPN, CDR2 SVGIG (reference sequence). CDR3 in DNA: TGTGCCTGGAGTGTGGGGCCTCCCGGGGAGCTGTTTTTT. It codes for CAWSVGPPGELFF.

CDR3 sequence: CASSLEGGKSQPQHF. CDR3 in DNA: TGTGCCAGCAGCTTGGAGGGGGGGAAAAGTCAGCCCCAGCATTTT. The chain links TRBV5-5 to TRBJ1-5; tentative D call: TRBD1 (6 bases). This CDR3 comprises 15 residues. The ends were cut back, 0 bases at V and 6 bases at J, with 13 bases in the middle. CDR1 and CDR2 (germline): SGHKS, YYEKEE (reference sequence).

This clone was detected many times. The rearrangement uses TRBV5-3 and TRBJ1-5; D ambiguous. TRBV5-3 is an ORF, with its function uncertain. V lost 10 bases, J lost 0 bases, and 8 bases lay in between. CDR3 length equals 12 residues. This CDR3 is CASRGSNQPQHF. In DNA, the CDR3 is TGTGCCTCTCGGGGTAGCAATCAGCCCCAGCATTTT.